This is a list of T cell receptor beta chains from one sample in a study of T cells after yellow fever vaccination. From the 5' RACE reads, TCRdb called clonotypes with MiXCR, one entry per CDR3 protein. This table has 150,000 or so distinct CDR3 sequences, about a tenth appearing once. This specimen was CD8+ T cells sorted from PBMCs, taken 45 days after the yellow fever booster vaccination. These receptors came from a man aged 18 to 30 who received the YFV17D yellow fever vaccine. CDR3s include the opening cysteine and the closing phenylalanine or tryptophan. A D gene is named only where the DNA matches it firmly. The size field is filled for only some rows; it gives once, few, many or a size class.

j_call | cdr3_length | v_call | clone_size | d_call | cdr3_nt | cdr3_aa
TRBJ2-5 | 15 | TRBV5-4 | few | TRBD2 | TGTGCCAGCAGTCGGGGACTAGCGGAACAAGAGACCCAGTACTTC | CASSRGLAEQETQYF
TRBJ2-1 | 17 | TRBV6-2/TRBV6-3 | many | . | TGTGCCAGCAGCCCACCGCGTGGCAGGCCGCCTCCCGTCGAGCAGTTCTTC | CASSPPRGRPPPVEQFF
TRBJ1-2 | 15 | TRBV19 | few | . | TGTGCCAGTAGTATATCCCCTTTCGGGAACTATGGCTACACCTTC | CASSISPFGNYGYTF
TRBJ1-5 | 17 | TRBV27 | . | TRBD1 | TGTGCCAGCAGCCCCCCCGGGACAGGGGCCTCCGGTCAGCCCCAGCATTTT | CASSPPGTGASGQPQHF
TRBJ2-1 | 16 | TRBV7-9 | few | . | TGTGCCAGCGTCCTTGCGGGGACTTACTCCTACAATGAGCAGTTCTTC | CASVLAGTYSYNEQFF
TRBJ1-1 | 12 | TRBV6-5 | . | . | TGTGCCAGCAGTAACCCTATGGGTGAAGCTTTCTTT | CASSNPMGEAFF
TRBJ2-2 | 13 | TRBV27 | few | . | TGTGCCAGCAGTTTATTCGGCAACAAGGAGCTGTTTTTT | CASSLFGNKELFF
TRBJ2-1 | 15 | TRBV12-5 | many | . | TGTGCTAGTGGTCCGGGGCCTCGGGGATTCGCCGAGCAGTTCTTC | CASGPGPRGFAEQFF
TRBJ1-1 | 14 | TRBV27 | few | . | TGTGCCAGCAGTCCCTCGCAGCTAAACACTGAAGCTTTCTTT | CASSPSQLNTEAFF
TRBJ1-1 | 19 | TRBV5-1 | few | TRBD1 | TGCGCCAGCAGCCCCAGATTCATAGCAATACAGGGGCTGAACACTGAAGCTTTCTTT | CASSPRFIAIQGLNTEAFF
TRBJ2-3 | 16 | TRBV4-1 | many | . | TGCGCCAGCAGCCAAATTAGCACGACTAGCACAGATACGCAGTATTTT | CASSQISTTSTDTQYF
TRBJ2-3 | 15 | TRBV6-5 | . | TRBD2 | TGTGCCAGCAGGGAGCGGGGGGTGCCACCAGATACGCAGTATTTT | CASRERGVPPDTQYF
TRBJ2-1 | 12 | TRBV6-5 | . | . | TGTGCCAGCAGCCCGGACAACAATGAGCAGTTCTTC | CASSPDNNEQFF
TRBJ2-7 | 12 | TRBV10-3 | few | . | TGTGCCGCCGGCGGGACTGAGTACGAGCAGTACTTC | CAAGGTEYEQYF
TRBJ2-1 | 16 | TRBV7-9 | few | . | TGTGCCAGCAGCTTAGATGGGACCATATCCTACAATGAGCAGTTCTTC | CASSLDGTISYNEQFF
TRBJ2-3 | 14 | TRBV27 | . | TRBD1 | TGTGCCAGCAGTTCCCAGGGGGCAGGAGATACGCAGTATTTT | CASSSQGAGDTQYF
TRBJ2-2 | 17 | TRBV11-2 | . | . | TGTGCCAGCAGCTTACGTGGTTTGGTCGTTGCTCCCGGGGAGCTGTTTTTT | CASSLRGLVVAPGELFF
TRBJ2-2 | 13 | TRBV6-5 | . | . | TGTGCCAGCAGTTACGGGAGCAGGGGGGAGCTGTTTTTT | CASSYGSRGELFF
TRBJ2-2 | 15 | TRBV4-1 | . | . | TGCGCCAGCAGCCAAGCGGTTGGGGGAGCCGGGGAGCTGTTTTTT | CASSQAVGGAGELFF
TRBJ2-5 | 15 | TRBV6-1 | few | . | TGTGCCAGCAGCGCTTCCCCGTTGGGACAAGAGACCCAGTACTTC | CASSASPLGQETQYF
TRBJ2-5 | 16 | TRBV9 | . | TRBD2 | TGTGCCAGCAGCGCCTTAGCGGGGGACTCCGCCGAGACCCAGTACTTC | CASSALAGDSAETQYF
TRBJ2-3 | 15 | TRBV4-3 | many | TRBD2 | TGCGCCAGCAGCCAAACTAGCGGGGGGGCAGATACGCAGTATTTT | CASSQTSGGADTQYF
TRBJ1-2 | 12 | TRBV29-1 | few | . | TGCAGCGTCGCGGACTCCTGGGGAGGCTACACCTTC | CSVADSWGGYTF
TRBJ1-6 | 13 | TRBV20-1 | many | . | TGCAGTGCTAAGGTTGGCGAGATAAACCCCCTCCACTTT | CSAKVGEINPLHF
TRBJ2-7 | 13 | TRBV29-1 | few | . | TGCAGCGTACCCGGGACGGAGACCTACGAGCAGTACTTC | CSVPGTETYEQYF
TRBJ1-2 | 14 | TRBV4-2 | . | . | TGTGCCAGCAGCCAAGAAGCGGCAGCCCATGGCTACACCTTC | CASSQEAAAHGYTF
TRBJ2-2 | 12 | TRBV4-3 | few | . | TGCGCCAGCAGCCAAGAGGCCGGGGAGCTGTTTTTT | CASSQEAGELFF
TRBJ1-4 | 17 | TRBV4-3 | many | . | TGCGCCAGCAGCCAAGAGACCCGTGGACAGTCAAATGAAAAACTGTTTTTT | CASSQETRGQSNEKLFF
TRBJ1-4 | 15 | TRBV4-1 | few | . | TGCGCCAGCAGCCCCCCGGGGGTCGCTAATGAAAAACTGTTTTTT | CASSPPGVANEKLFF